The 30 T cell receptor beta chains listed next were all sequenced from one sample in a study of monozygotic twins with inflammatory bowel disease. TCRdb reanalyzed the 5' RACE reads, giving one entry per CDR3 protein sequence and no DNA. Seen in this sample are around 450,000 distinct CDR3 sequences; the ten most common clones hold 2.4%. The source material was blood. The receptors were gathered from a human donor with ulcerative colitis or Crohn's disease, or a healthy co-twin of an affected twin (not recorded which).

This chain connects TRBV29-1 to TRBJ1-2; there is no DNA to check the TCRdb D call of TRBD1. The CDR3 extends over 11 amino acids. Germline V lookup: CDR1 SQVTM, CDR2 ANQGSEA. CDR3 in amino acids: CSGTDGDGYTF.

This chain connects TRBV20-1 to TRBJ2-7; TCRdb names TRBD2, which stays unverified in the absence of DNA. The CDR3 is made up of 14 amino acids. Germline V gene data show CDR1 as DFQATT and CDR2 as SNEGSKA (reference sequence). CDR3: CSAHSTSGMYEQYF.

This chain connects TRBV5-1 to TRBJ2-1. This CDR3 contains 13 residues. Germline values: CDR1 SGHRS, CDR2 YFSETQ. The CDR3 protein is CASSSELHNEQFF.

The chain combines TRBV7-2 with TRBJ2-1; no DNA is available, so the TRBD1 call from TCRdb remains unchecked. The CDR3 spans 13 residues. Germline assignment: CDR1 SGHTA and CDR2 FQGNSA. Here the CDR3 reads CASSLTGLDEQFF.

This chain joins TRBV6-5 and TRBJ2-7; the TRBD1 assignment by TCRdb is unverifiable without DNA. CDR3 length equals 18 residues. Germline-derived CDR1 and CDR2 are MNHEY and SVGAGI. CDR3 amino acids: CASSYIRSGTGAFYEQYF.

The rearrangement joins TRBV7-2 to TRBJ2-4; TCRdb calls TRBD2, which cannot be checked without DNA. The CDR3 has 15 residues. The germline CDR1 and CDR2 sequences are SGHTA and FQGNSA. CDR3 residues: CASSPRALAKNIQYF.

The chain joins TRBV19 to TRBJ1-4. Germline CDR1 and CDR2: LNHDA and SQIVND (reference sequence). The CDR3 has 14 amino acids. The CDR3 protein is CASSISGTNEKLFF.

J is TRBJ2-5 and V is TRBV20-1; TCRdb picks TRBD2, but there is no DNA to check that call. Germline CDR1 DFQATT, CDR2 SNEGSKA (reference sequence). This CDR3 comprises 11 residues. The CDR3 loop is CSAGPKGTQYF.

The J gene is TRBJ1-2, the V gene TRBV24-1; TCRdb indicates TRBD1, and absent DNA this call remains unverified. This CDR3 contains 12 residues. CDR1 is KGHDR and CDR2 is SFDVKD in the germline V gene. This chain's CDR3 is CATSAGNYGYTF.

V and J are TRBV18 and TRBJ2-7; the TRBD1 assignment by TCRdb is unverifiable without DNA. The CDR3 contains 15 residues. The germline gives CDR1 KGHSH, CDR2 LQKENI. The CDR3 protein is CASSPDRGGFVEQYF.

The chain combines TRBV25-1 with TRBJ2-1; TCRdb reports TRBD1, a call that lacks DNA to check it against. CDR3 size: 15 residues. The germline gives CDR1 MGHDK, CDR2 SYGVNS. CDR3 in amino acids: CASSGRQGGYNEQFF.

V gene TRBV4-3 combines with J gene TRBJ2-1; TCRdb's D call, TRBD2, is unchecked because there is no DNA. Germline CDR1 is LGHNA and CDR2 is YSLEER. This CDR3 has 17 residues. CDR3 region: CASSQDIPAGSYNEQFF.

J is TRBJ2-1 and V is TRBV28; TCRdb reports TRBD1, a call that lacks DNA to check it against. The V gene's germline CDR1 is MDHEN and CDR2 SYDVKM. The CDR3 runs to 14 residues. CDR3 protein: CASSLWGQGNEQFF. Combining the CDR3 with reference TRBV28 and TRBJ2-1 gives the whole variable domain DVKVTQSSRYLVKRTGEKVFLECVQDMDHENMFWYRQDPGLGLRLIYFSYDVKMKEKGDIPEGYSVSREKKERFSLILESASTNQTSMYLCASSLWGQGNEQFFGPGTRLTVL.

The chain is built from TRBV11-3 and TRBJ2-3; TCRdb names TRBD1, which stays unverified in the absence of DNA. The CDR3 covers 15 residues. CDR1 is SGHNT and CDR2 is YENEEA in the germline V gene. Here the CDR3 reads CASSLDGTGTDTQYF.

The rearrangement links TRBV7-2 to TRBJ1-6; no DNA is available, so the TRBD1 call from TCRdb remains unchecked. This CDR3 comprises 17 residues. Germline CDR1 SGHTA, CDR2 FQGNSA. CDR3 loop: CASSILGGSGDNSPLHF. The complete variable domain, with remaining parts taken from reference TRBV7-2 and TRBJ1-6, reads GAGVSQSPSNKVTEKGKDVELRCDPISGHTALYWYRQSLGQGLEFLIYFQGNSAPDKSGLPSDRFSAERTGGSVSTLTIQRTQQEDSAVYLCASSILGGSGDNSPLHFGNGTRLTVT.

The gene calls are TRBV7-6 and TRBJ1-2; the D gene TCRdb calls, TRBD1, cannot be checked with no DNA. CDR1 and CDR2 from the germline V gene are SGHVS and FNYEAQ. The CDR3 has 14 amino acids. The chain's CDR3 is CASNPSDRAYGYTF.

V and J are TRBV12-5 and TRBJ2-1; without DNA, the TCRdb call of TRBD1 cannot be checked. Germline loops: CDR1 LGHNT, CDR2 FRNRAP. The CDR3 runs to 14 residues. This CDR3 reads CASGLGQGGDEQFF.

The chain joins TRBV9 to TRBJ2-5; lacking DNA, the TRBD1 call made by TCRdb goes unchecked. This CDR3 spans 16 amino acids. The germline V gene has CDR1 SGDLS and CDR2 YYNGEE. CDR3 in amino acids: CASSPQPGVIQETQYF.

The chain uses TRBV20-1 and TRBJ1-6; absent DNA, TCRdb's TRBD1 call cannot be checked. This CDR3 region has 13 residues. Germline CDR1 DFQATT, CDR2 SNEGSKA (reference sequence). CDR3 protein: CSARKGGGSPLHF.

The genes are TRBV6-4 and TRBJ1-6. This CDR3 contains 14 residues. Germline assignment: CDR1 MRHNA and CDR2 SNTAGT. CDR3: CASREATPNSPLHF.

This sequence joins TRBV4-1 and TRBJ2-7; with no DNA, the TCRdb D assignment of TRBD2 cannot be verified. The CDR3 contains 16 residues. Germline CDR1 is MGHRA and CDR2 is YSYEKL. The chain's CDR3 is CASSREVVGLAGGQYF.

The V gene is TRBV12-3 or TRBV12-4, the J gene TRBJ1-1. The CDR3 has 11 amino acids. CDR3 loop: CASSRGTEAFF.

The rearrangement links TRBV2 to TRBJ2-3. CDR1 and CDR2 (germline): SNHLY, FYNNEI. The CDR3 has 13 amino acids. The CDR3 protein is CASSDQGTDTQYF.

The rearrangement links TRBV29-1 to TRBJ1-2; the D call from TCRdb, TRBD1, cannot be confirmed without DNA. The CDR3 runs 11 residues. Germline-derived CDR1 and CDR2 are SQVTM and ANQGSEA. The CDR3 spells CSGGTGAGYTF.

This sequence joins TRBV6-6 and TRBJ2-7. Germline V gene data show CDR1 as MNHNY and CDR2 as SVGAGI (reference sequence). The CDR3 runs 13 residues. CDR3 in amino acids: CASSLWQIYEQYF.

The CDR3 spells CASTQDTEAFF. The rearrangement links TRBV12-3 or TRBV12-4 to TRBJ1-1. CDR3 length: 11 residues.

The chain uses TRBV7-9 and TRBJ2-3; the TCRdb call, TRBD2, lacks DNA for checking. The CDR3 length is 15 residues. Germline CDR1 SEHNR, CDR2 FQNEAQ (reference sequence). The CDR3 loop reads CASSLAGGTTDTQYF.

V usage is TRBV5-6 and J usage is TRBJ2-6; the D gene TCRdb calls, TRBD1, cannot be checked with no DNA. The CDR3 is made up of 16 amino acids. Germline lookup yields CDR1 SGHDT and CDR2 YYEEEE. CDR3 region: CASSSGLSSGANVLTF.

The chain joins TRBV9 to TRBJ2-1; without DNA, the TCRdb call of TRBD1 cannot be checked. Germline-derived CDR1 and CDR2 are SGDLS and YYNGEE. There are 15 residues in the CDR3. The CDR3 protein is CASSAGQGTYNEQFF.

J is TRBJ2-1 and V is TRBV6-1; lacking DNA, the TRBD1 call made by TCRdb goes unchecked. The CDR3 runs to 13 residues. Germline CDR1 reads MNHNS; CDR2 reads SASEGT. The CDR3 loop is CASSRDSHNEQFF.